The 17 T cell receptor beta chains in this list originate from one sample, sequenced in a study of blood T cell repertoires in COVID-19 (TCRdb year 2020). The library was produced with the immunoSEQ multiplex PCR assay. TCRdb stores this immuneACCESS table with in-frame sequences only. Part of the clones is absent; in the studies checked, under half of the shortfall reflects unresolved V genes, and no reason is known for the rest. This sample gives fewer than 150,000 clones in total; approximately 80% of them show up just once. The leading ten clones occupy roughly 9% of the sample. Sequencing was performed on peripheral blood. The source of these receptors is a woman over 75 in a cohort sampled during active or convalescent COVID-19.

This chain uses TRBV6-5 with TRBJ1-6, with 10 bases that match TRBD1. V lost 7 bases to trimming and J lost 13 bases; unmatched junction nucleotides: 7. From germline, CDR1 is MNHEY and CDR2 SVGAGI. The CDR3 length is 13 residues. In DNA, the CDR3 is TGTGCCAGCACCCAGGGACAGGGGCTCCCCCTCCACTTT. Protein sequence: CASTQGQGLPLHF.

The chain is built from TRBV25-1 and TRBJ1-3, with TRBD1 matching over 10 bases. V dropped 3 bases and J dropped 3; count of bases not matched to a gene: 2. The CDR3 is 15 residues long. The germline V gene encodes CDR1 MGHDK and CDR2 SYGVNS. The chain's CDR3 is CASSDRDRGGNTIYF. The CDR3 region has the DNA TGTGCCAGCAGTGATCGGGACAGGGGTGGAAACACCATATATTTT.

The V gene is TRBV7-9, the J gene TRBJ2-5, with 9 bases that match TRBD2. The germline V gene has CDR1 SEHNR and CDR2 FQNEAQ (reference sequence). Trimming at V came to 6 bases and at J to 5 bases, leaving 13 bases not matched to a gene. The CDR3 contains 16 residues. CDR3 bases: TGTGCCAGCAGTTATCCTCTAGCGGGGAGGGGCGAGACCCAGTACTTC. It encodes CASSYPLAGRGETQYF.

This chain links TRBV19 with TRBJ2-3; 10 bases are shared with TRBD1. J gave up 4 bases and V 4 bases, and 8 bases lay outside the gene matches. The CDR3 length is 16 residues. The germline CDR1 and CDR2 sequences are LNHDA and SQIVND (reference sequence). The CDR3 nucleotides read TGTGCCAGTAGTACCCAGACAGGGGGCAGGGCAGATACGCAGTATTTT. Translating gives CASSTQTGGRADTQYF.

The chain uses TRBV24-1 and TRBJ2-3; D not resolved. Trimming shortened V by 4 bases and J by 5 bases, and 12 bases separated the two germline ends. The germline V gene has CDR1 KGHDR and CDR2 SFDVKD. The CDR3 runs 14 residues. The CDR3 here is CATSDPIPVDTQYF. DNA of the CDR3: TGTGCCACCAGTGACCCGATTCCGGTAGATACGCAGTATTTT.

This clone has more than one count but fewer than ten. The chain recombines TRBV6-6 with TRBJ2-3; 10 bases fit TRBD1. J gave up 5 bases and V 8 bases, and 4 bases lay outside the gene matches. Germline assignment: CDR1 MNHNY and CDR2 SVGAGI (reference sequence). The CDR3 is 13 amino acids. The DNA of the CDR3 is TGTGCCAGCCCTGGACAGGGGGAAGATACGCAGTATTTT. Residues: CASPGQGEDTQYF.

The genes are TRBV7-9 and TRBJ2-3, with 10 bases aligning to TRBD2. The length of the CDR3 is 15 residues. Trimming at V came to 5 bases and at J to 3 bases, leaving 5 bases not matched to a gene. Germline CDR1 reads SEHNR; CDR2 reads FQNEAQ (reference sequence). In DNA form, the CDR3 reads TGTGCCAGCAGCGAGCGGGGGGGAAGGACAGATACGCAGTATTTT. It translates to CASSERGGRTDTQYF.

The J gene is TRBJ2-3, the V gene TRBV5-6, with 10 nucleotides matching TRBD1. The germline V gene has CDR1 SGHDT and CDR2 YYEEEE. CDR3 length: 15 amino acids. V was pared by 4 bases and J by 5 bases, with 7 bases of the junction left unmatched. This chain's CDR3 is CASSRAGQGQDTQYF. The CDR3 DNA reads as TGTGCCAGCAGCCGAGCGGGACAGGGGCAAGATACGCAGTATTTT. Drawing the rest from reference TRBV5-6 and TRBJ2-3, the complete variable domain is DAGVTQSPTHLIKTRGQQVTLRCSPKSGHDTVSWYQQALGQGPQFIFQYYEEEERQRGNFPDRFSGHQFPNYSSELNVNALLLGDSALYLCASSRAGQGQDTQYFGPGTRLTVL.

The rearrangement links TRBV6-2 or TRBV6-3 to TRBJ2-1, with 8 bases aligning to TRBD1. Germline lookup yields CDR1 MNHEY and CDR2 SVGEGT. The CDR3 is 16 amino acids. The junction had 10 bases not matched to a gene; V was cut back by 6 bases and J by 3 bases. The CDR3 protein is CASSPVGQGVYNEQFF. The CDR3 coding sequence is TGTGCCAGCAGCCCCGTCGGACAGGGAGTCTACAATGAGCAGTTCTTC.

The V call is TRBV5-1, the J call TRBJ2-7; 9 bases fit TRBD1. The CDR3 is 15 residues long. V lost 4 bases and J lost 0; bases outside the gene matches: 5. Germline V gives CDR1 SGHRS, CDR2 YFSETQ. CDR3 amino acids: CASSPAGQGSYEQYF. CDR3 sequence (DNA): TGCGCCAGCAGCCCCGCGGGACAGGGCTCCTACGAGCAGTACTTC.

The rearrangement joins TRBV15 to TRBJ2-5, with 7 bases that match TRBD2. The CDR3 is 15 residues long. After removal of 1 base from V and 5 bases from J, the junction contained 7 bases not matched to a gene. Germline loops: CDR1 LNHNV, CDR2 YYDKDF (reference sequence). CDR3 in amino acids: CATSRGAGRAETQYF. The CDR3 DNA reads TGTGCCACCAGCAGAGGGGCAGGGAGGGCCGAGACCCAGTACTTC. The full variable domain, rest sourced from reference TRBV15 and TRBJ2-5, is DAMVIQNPRYQVTQFGKPVTLSCSQTLNHNVMYWYQQKSSQAPKLLFHYYDKDFNNEADTPDNFQSRRPNTSFCFLDIRSPGLGDTAMYLCATSRGAGRAETQYFGPGTRLLVL.

This chain uses TRBV2 with TRBJ1-2; the D gene is possibly TRBD1 (6 bases). CDR1 SNHLY and CDR2 FYNNEI come from the germline V gene. The germline V and J ends were trimmed by 2 bases and 6 bases, with 10 bases remaining between them. The CDR3 is 13 residues long. The CDR3 here is CASSESGVHGYTF. The CDR3 DNA follows: TGTGCCAGCAGTGAATCAGGGGTACATGGCTACACCTTC.

This chain links TRBV30 with TRBJ2-5, with TRBD1 matching over 9 bases. With 0 bases clipped from V and 9 bases from J, the junction kept 20 bases outside the gene matches. The CDR3 is 18 amino acids. Germline loops: CDR1 GTSNPN, CDR2 SVGIG (reference sequence). CDR3 DNA sequence: TGTGCCTGGAGTGTGGGCGGGACAGGGTTTCTGATCCGTGAAGCCCAGTACTTC. Encoded protein: CAWSVGGTGFLIREAQYF.

The V and J genes are TRBV5-1 and TRBJ1-2; no definite D call. CDR1 and CDR2 (germline): SGHRS, YFSETQ. Between the trimmed V and J ends, which lost 5 bases and 6 bases, there was a span of 11 bases. The length of the CDR3 is 12 residues. The CDR3 region is CASSWSGDGYTF. The CDR3 nucleotides are TGCGCCAGCAGTTGGAGTGGCGATGGCTACACCTTC.

This clone was observed once. This chain connects TRBV7-2 to TRBJ2-1; D gene uncertain. Trimming stripped 5 bases from V and 3 bases from J, with 5 bases between. The germline V gene has CDR1 SGHTA and CDR2 FQGNSA. The CDR3 spans 12 residues. The chain's CDR3 is CASSVYYNEQFF. The DNA of the CDR3 is TGTGCCAGCAGCGTATACTACAATGAGCAGTTCTTC.

V gene TRBV28 combines with J gene TRBJ2-7, with TRBD1 as a possible D gene (5 bases). Trimming cost V 3 bases and J 0 bases, with 9 bases left between them. Germline CDR1 reads MDHEN; CDR2 reads SYDVKM. The CDR3 extends over 14 amino acids. CDR3 in amino acids: CASSFGQFSYEQYV. CDR3 bases: TGTGCCAGCAGTTTTGGACAATTCTCCTACGAGCAGTACGTC.

The chain's CDR3 is CASIGQGLTEAFF. Written as DNA, the CDR3 is TGTGCCAGCATCGGACAGGGTTTGACTGAAGCTTTCTTT. The rearrangement joins TRBV6-6 to TRBJ1-1; 8 nucleotides align to TRBD1. CDR1 is MNHNY and CDR2 is SVGAGI in the germline V gene (reference sequence). J was trimmed by 5 bases and V by 7 bases; bases with no gene match: 6. This CDR3 has 13 residues.